This T cell receptor beta chain was profiled in a study of blood T cell repertoires in COVID-19. Study-level information: PBMCs, B-cell-depleted T cells, or T cells provided the cDNA or gDNA that made up the material.

Original processing notes: Amplification of reference gene primers provided the estimated nucleated cell counts. Sequencing was performed with immunoSEQ multiplex PCR; in TCRdb, only in-frame clones are kept and a portion is missing. From that table come the V and J calls and clone size; the DNA was used to work out D and trimming. The table has approximately 110,000 clones, roughly 80% seen once; the top ten hold 15%. The CDR3 extends over 19 amino acids. With V trimmed by 0 bases and J by 8 bases, 16 bases remained unmatched. Looked up from germline, CDR1 is LGHDT and CDR2 is YNNKEL (reference sequence).

The chain employs TRBV3-1 (or the pseudogene TRBV3-2) and TRBJ2-1; TRBD2 matches at 10 bases. Material: peripheral blood. This TCR came from a woman aged 80 or over with acute or convalescent COVID-19. CDR3 sequence (DNA): TGTGCCAGCAGCCAAGATCCTGTGAGATTAGCGGGAGGTGGAGATGAGCAGTTCTTC. As protein: CASSQDPVRLAGGGDEQFF.